Following are 19 T cell receptor beta chains from one sample sequenced in a study of Graves' ophthalmopathy and Graves' hyperthyroidism. RNA transcripts provided the template for amplifying TCR beta CDR3 regions. The workflow started with a first-round RT-PCR run with HTBI primers and then moved on to a second-round multiplex PCR. MiXCR was run by TCRdb on the multiplex PCR reads, yielding one entry per CDR3 protein. Found here are around 1.1 million distinct CDR3 sequences, 35% to 45% of them singletons; the top ten hold around 10%. Sequencing was carried out using peripheral blood or thyroid tissue (not recorded which). The source of these receptors is an adult man with Graves' hyperthyroidism.

The sample holds a few counts of this clonotype. A much larger clone differs by one base, so this may be a read error. The rearrangement uses TRBV7-6 and TRBJ2-2, with D maybe TRBD2 (6 bases). The CDR3 extends over 15 amino acids. Germline loops: CDR1 SGHVS, CDR2 FNYEAQ. CDR3 sequence reads: CASARGAEGTGGLFF. CDR3 DNA sequence: TGTGCCAGCGCTAGGGGAGCGGAGGGCACCGGGGGGCTGTTTTTT.

This clonotype was counted between two and nine times. V and J are TRBV5-8 and TRBJ2-7; a possible D gene is TRBD2 (5 bases). Germline-derived CDR1 and CDR2 are SGHTS and YDEGEE. Trimming pared 5 bases from V and 1 base from J, leaving 22 bases between. This CDR3 is 17 amino acids long. Written as DNA, the CDR3 is TGTGCCAGCAGGCCGCCTTCCTCCATAGCGCGTTCCTACGAGCAGTACTTC. It translates to CASRPPSSIARSYEQYF.

Many counts were recorded for this clonotype. As DNA, the CDR3 is TGCAGTGCTCATGGGGGGTTCGAGACCCAGTACTTC. Its protein is CSAHGGFETQYF. The chain links TRBV20-1 to TRBJ2-5; possibly TRBD2 for D (6 bases). The germline V gene encodes CDR1 DFQATT and CDR2 SNEGSKA (reference sequence). V was shortened by 5 bases and J by 5 bases, with 12 bases between the two germline ends. The CDR3 runs 12 residues.

This clonotype was counted between two and nine times. The chain joins TRBV20-1 to TRBJ2-5; no definite D call. V shed 7 bases and J shed 5 bases, with 17 bases lying between them. Germline CDR1 DFQATT, CDR2 SNEGSKA (reference sequence). This CDR3 is 13 amino acids long. The CDR3 region is CSVIELGWETQYF. CDR3 sequence (DNA): TGCAGTGTTATCGAGTTGGGGTGGGAGACCCAGTACTTC.

In its sample, this clonotype was seen once. Germline is not matched at one junction end, which may reflect a read error. V is TRBV20-1 and J is TRBJ1-1; 8 nucleotides agree with TRBD1. The CDR3 is 15 amino acids. Germline CDR1 reads DFQATT; CDR2 reads SNEGSKA (reference sequence). The CDR3 region is CSAKVPDRAATEASF. Written as DNA, the CDR3 is TGCAGTGCTAAAGTTCCGGACAGGGCTGCCACTGAAGCTTCCTTT.

This clonotype was observed many times. V usage is TRBV7-2 and J usage is TRBJ2-7; D unresolved. V was trimmed by 3 bases and J by 4 bases, leaving 7 bases between them. Per the germline V gene, CDR1 is SGHTA and CDR2 is FQGNSA. CDR3 size: 12 residues. In nucleotides, the CDR3 is TGTGCCAGCAGCTTCGAGATATACGAGCAGTACTTC. Protein: CASSFEIYEQYF.

This clonotype showed up just a few times. V and J are TRBV19 and TRBJ2-3; no firm D call. The V and J ends lost 3 bases and 0 bases respectively, with 4 bases between them. The CDR3 sequence is 13 residues long. Germline loops: CDR1 LNHDA, CDR2 SQIVND (reference sequence). CDR3 in amino acids: CASSIGSTDTQYF. Written as DNA, the CDR3 is TGTGCCAGTAGTATCGGAAGCACAGATACGCAGTATTTT.

This clonotype was found many times. CDR3 sequence (DNA): TGTGCCAGCAGGGACAGAAACTCTGGGGCCAACGTCCTGACTTTC. Protein: CASRDRNSGANVLTF. The rearrangement links TRBV2 to TRBJ2-6; possibly TRBD1 for D (6 bases). V gave up 6 bases and J gave up 0 bases, with 9 bases separating them. The CDR3 contains 15 residues. In germline, CDR1 is SNHLY, CDR2 FYNNEI.

With respect to this clonotype: Since no conserved phenylalanine or tryptophan closes the CDR3, a read error is the likely cause. The DNA is left out, because the CDR3 cannot be placed on it with certainty; the CDR3 is given as TCRdb lists it. The chain links TRBV20-1 to TRBJ2-7; TRBD2 is taken as the D call from the table, unchecked against the DNA. The CDR3 length is 9 residues, termini included. The germline V gene encodes CDR1 DFQATT and CDR2 SNEGSKA (reference sequence). CDR3 region: CSASVSGTS.

This chain uses TRBV30 with TRBJ2-7; D possibly uses TRBD1 or TRBD2 (6 bases each). The V end was cut by 2 bases, the J end by 7 bases, with 12 bases between. CDR1 and CDR2 from the germline V gene are GTSNPN and SVGIG (reference sequence). The CDR3 spans 12 residues. The chain's CDR3 is CAWSWGAGEQYF. CDR3 sequence (DNA): TGTGCCTGGAGTTGGGGGGCGGGTGAGCAGTACTTC.

The chain carries TRBV10-3 and TRBJ1-5; 7 bases line up with TRBD1. The CDR3 covers 15 residues. Germline CDR1 and CDR2: ENHRY and SYGVKD. The V gene end was trimmed by 6 bases and the J gene end by 2 bases; junction bases not matched to a gene: 7. CDR3 region: CAISLGGRGNQPQHF. DNA of the CDR3: TGTGCCATCAGCTTAGGGGGCAGGGGCAATCAGCCCCAGCATTTT.

This chain connects TRBV11-2 to TRBJ1-1; D call uncertain. Deletions cut 5 bases from V and 10 bases from J, with 20 bases between. The CDR3 is made up of 14 amino acids. The germline CDR1 and CDR2 sequences are SGHAT and FQNNGV. The CDR3 sequence: CASSQEGASRGAFF. DNA for the CDR3: TGTGCCAGCAGCCAAGAGGGCGCCTCCCGAGGAGCTTTCTTT.

V usage is TRBV29-1 and J usage is TRBJ2-2; weak D call: TRBD2 (5 bases). The CDR3 totals 13 residues. From germline, CDR1 is SQVTM and CDR2 ANQGSEA. V was clipped by 6 bases and J by 3 bases, with 11 bases between them. The CDR3 DNA reads as TGCAGCGTGCCGGGAAGAGACACCGGGGAGCTGTTTTTT. Translating gives CSVPGRDTGELFF.

This chain links TRBV11-2 with TRBJ2-5; 12 nucleotides match TRBD2. The CDR3 is made up of 17 amino acids. The V gene's germline CDR1 is SGHAT and CDR2 FQNNGV. After removal of 3 bases from V and 1 base from J, the junction contained 6 bases not matched to a gene. The CDR3 here is CASSLGTLAGGQETQYF. In DNA form, the CDR3 reads TGTGCCAGCAGCTTGGGCACACTAGCGGGGGGCCAAGAGACCCAGTACTTC.

Concerning this clonotype itself: As the CDR3 is not closed by the conserved phenylalanine or tryptophan, this likely results from a read error. The chain combines TRBV20-1 with TRBJ1-1, with no clear D. Deletions cut 3 bases from V and 2 bases from J, with 10 bases between. The CDR3 spans 13 residues. Germline CDR1 is DFQATT and CDR2 is SNEGSKA (reference sequence). The CDR3 is CSASDLSNTEAFC. The CDR3 DNA reads TGCAGTGCTAGTGACCTTTCAAACACTGAAGCTTTCTGT.

This clonotype was counted at least ten times. The V gene is TRBV5-5, the J gene TRBJ2-7; D is undetermined. Trimming took 3 bases from V and 2 from J, leaving 12 bases between them. Germline V gene lookup returns CDR1 SGHKS and CDR2 YYEKEE (reference sequence). This CDR3 region has 14 residues. The CDR3 bases are TGTGCCAGCAGCTCGTGGACGAATACCTACGAGCAGTACTTC. Its protein is CASSSWTNTYEQYF.

This clonotype was observed at least ten times. The V call is TRBV20-1, the J call TRBJ2-5; TRBD1 might be the D (5 bases). Germline V CDR1 and CDR2: DFQATT, SNEGSKA (reference sequence). The CDR3 spans 16 residues. Trimming took 4 bases from V and 5 from J, leaving 23 bases between them. The CDR3 DNA sequence: TGCAGTGCTACACCCTACCCACTGGGGCCGAGGGAGACCCAGTACTTC. This codes for CSATPYPLGPRETQYF.

About this clonotype: Since a much larger clone is just one base distant, this may be a read error. The V and J genes are TRBV6-5 and TRBJ1-5; the D is unclear. The CDR3 runs 15 residues. Germline V gives CDR1 MNHEY, CDR2 SVGAGI. The CDR3 loop is CDSSYAPSRNQPQHF. CDR3 coding DNA: TGTGACAGCAGTTACGCACCCTCGAGGAATCAGCCCCAGCATTTT.

The CDR3 coding sequence is TGCGCCAGCAGCCACTCACTTCCCGGACCTCCCTATAATTCACCCCTCCACTTT. Translating gives CASSHSLPGPPYNSPLHF. The chain has TRBV5-1 and TRBJ1-6; D gene ambiguous. V lost 4 bases to trimming and J lost 2 bases, with 19 bases between them. The CDR3 contains 18 residues. Germline-derived CDR1 and CDR2 are SGHRS and YFSETQ.